The 32 T cell receptor beta chains below come from one sample, sequenced in a study of blood T cells in healthy people across ages. With a J-beta primer mix and a sample-barcoded 5' primer, a second PCR ran roughly 6 to 11 cycles. One entry per CDR3 protein results from TCRdb running MiXCR on the 5' RACE reads. Altogether roughly 800,000 distinct CDR3 sequences are present, approximately 24% being singletons, with the ten largest covering around 2.9%. The sample was also linked to a second study, of T cells of mothers and their children.

Specimen: blood. The receptors were gathered from a boy younger than 18 in good health.

There are a few counts of this clonotype. One base away lies a much larger clone, so this may be a sequencing read error. As the CDR3 is not closed by the conserved phenylalanine or tryptophan, this likely results from a read error. The V and J genes are TRBV29-1 and TRBJ2-3; D call uncertain. The CDR3 runs 12 residues. Germline V CDR1 and CDR2: SQVTM, ANQGSEA. Trimming cost V 2 bases and J 6 bases, with 9 bases left between them. The DNA of the CDR3 is TGCAGCGTTGAAAAGGGAACCGATACGCAGTATCTT. Translation gives CSVEKGTDTQYL.

Only a few counts were recorded for this clonotype. The V call is TRBV11-2, the J call TRBJ2-2; D is unclear. CDR3 length equals 13 residues. Germline V gene lookup returns CDR1 SGHAT and CDR2 FQNNGV. Trimming stripped 5 bases from V and 4 bases from J, with 8 bases between. The CDR3 bases are TGTGCCAGCAGCCAGAGATTCACCGGGGAGCTGTTTTTT. Protein: CASSQRFTGELFF.

The chain carries TRBV15 and TRBJ1-4; D is undetermined. The V gene lost 5 bases and the J gene lost 8 bases, with 15 bases spanning the gap. Germline V gives CDR1 LNHNV, CDR2 YYDKDF (reference sequence). The CDR3 contains 14 residues. The CDR3 here is CATSQTPRGEKLFF. In nucleotides, the CDR3 is TGTGCCACCAGCCAGACTCCTCGAGGGGAAAAACTGTTTTTT.

This clonotype occurred a few times. The V gene is TRBV3-1, the J gene TRBJ2-7; no definite D call. CDR1 LGHDT and CDR2 YNNKEL come from the germline V gene (reference sequence). The CDR3 spans 15 residues. V was clipped by 5 bases and J by 2 bases, with 16 bases between them. The CDR3 loop is CASSSTPGRPYEQYF. In DNA form, the CDR3 reads TGTGCCAGCAGCAGCACTCCCGGACGACCCTACGAGCAGTACTTC.

The chain is built from TRBV12-3 or TRBV12-4 and TRBJ2-5, with D unresolved. The V and J ends lost 5 bases and 4 bases respectively, with 8 bases between them. The CDR3 covers 12 residues. The CDR3 nucleotides read TGTGCCAGCAGTGAGGCCGTAGAGACCCAGTACTTC. Protein sequence: CASSEAVETQYF.

This clonotype showed up just a few times. This chain connects TRBV27 to TRBJ2-7; D call uncertain. The DNA end is a closer match to TRBJ2-1, so the J assignment may be wrong. The CDR3 spans 14 residues. CDR1 and CDR2 (germline): MNHEY, SMNVEV (reference sequence). CDR3 loop: CASSLLLDVNEQFF. Here the CDR3 DNA reads TGTGCCAGCAGTTTATTACTCGATGTTAATGAGCAGTTCTTC.

This clonotype has only a few counts. The chain is built from TRBV6-1 and TRBJ2-5; perhaps TRBD1 as D (5 bases). The CDR3 sequence is 14 residues long. V lost 1 base and J 11 bases, leaving 17 bases between the germline ends. Germline values: CDR1 MNHNS, CDR2 SASEGT. CDR3 in amino acids: CASSEGLRQREQYF. The CDR3 nucleotides are TGTGCCAGCAGTGAAGGTTTGCGACAGAGAGAGCAGTACTTC.

This clonotype was seen only a few times. The CDR3 is CASSLRGIGRNIQYF. DNA for the CDR3: TGTGCCAGCAGCCTACGGGGGATTGGTAGAAACATTCAGTACTTC. This chain links TRBV9 with TRBJ2-4; maybe TRBD2 (6 bases). CDR1 is SGDLS, CDR2 YYNGEE, per germline. The length of the CDR3 is 15 residues. The V and J ends lost 4 bases and 6 bases respectively, with 17 bases between them.

The gene calls are TRBV10-3 and TRBJ2-5; D gene uncertain. Matching the DNA end better, TRBJ2-1 makes the J call doubtful. CDR3 length: 12 residues. Germline V gene data show CDR1 as ENHRY and CDR2 as SYGVKD. The CDR3 region is CAISESVPEQFF. The CDR3 coding sequence is TGTGCCATCAGTGAGTCTGTTCCCGAGCAGTTCTTC.

This clonotype was seen a handful of times. V usage is TRBV18 and J usage is TRBJ1-3; no firm D call. Deletions cut 0 bases from V and 0 bases from J, with 9 bases between. Germline V gives CDR1 KGHSH, CDR2 LQKENI. The CDR3 contains 16 residues. CDR3 bases: TGTGCCAGCTCACCACCTAACTTACTCTCTGGAAACACCATATATTTT. Its protein is CASSPPNLLSGNTIYF.

This clonotype appeared a single time. V is TRBV6-6 and J is TRBJ2-5; 10 positions match TRBD1. The DNA end favors TRBJ2-7, so the J call may be wrong. The CDR3 totals 16 residues. The germline CDR1 and CDR2 sequences are MNHNY and SVGAGI (reference sequence). CDR3 DNA sequence: TGTGCCAGCAGTCAATTGGGACAGGGGAGCTCCTACGAGCAGTACTTC. Amino acids: CASSQLGQGSSYEQYF.

This clonotype was seen a handful of times. V gene TRBV29-1 combines with J gene TRBJ2-1; no clear D gene. Per the germline V gene, CDR1 is SQVTM and CDR2 is ANQGSEA. Trimming cost V 7 bases and J 3 bases, with 7 bases left between them. The CDR3 extends over 11 amino acids. The CDR3 nucleotides read TGCAGCGCTGGGAACTACAATGAGCAGTTCTTC. It is translated as CSAGNYNEQFF.

This clonotype was seen a handful of times. The chain combines TRBV20-1 with TRBJ2-1; no definite D call. The CDR3 contains 10 residues. The germline CDR1 and CDR2 sequences are DFQATT and SNEGSKA (reference sequence). Trimming took off 4 bases at V and 8 bases at J, with 6 bases between the two ends. CDR3 loop: CSATVDEQFF. DNA of the CDR3: TGCAGTGCTACCGTGGATGAGCAGTTCTTC.

V gene TRBV12-3 or TRBV12-4 combines with J gene TRBJ2-3; 10 positions match TRBD2. CDR3 length equals 14 residues. V was clipped by 11 bases and J by 4 bases; unmatched bases: 9. CDR3 nucleotide sequence: TGTGCCTCAGTAGCGGGGGGCGGGCCAGATACGCAGTATTTT. Its translation is CASVAGGGPDTQYF.

On this clonotype: The junction and the germline gene differ at one end; a read error may be behind it. V is TRBV29-1 and J is TRBJ2-4, with 14 bases that match TRBD2. This CDR3 is 17 amino acids long. The germline CDR1 and CDR2 sequences are SQVTM and ANQGSEA. This CDR3 reads CSVEGLAGGRAKNIQYF. CDR3 DNA: TGCAGCGTTGAAGGACTAGCGGGGGGGCGGGCCAAGAACATTCAGTACTTC.

The rearrangement joins TRBV10-3 to TRBJ2-2; 7 nucleotides line up with TRBD1. Unmatched junction bases numbered 6, after V lost 7 bases and J lost 7 bases. CDR1 is ENHRY, CDR2 SYGVKD, per germline. This CDR3 has 13 residues. CDR3 DNA sequence: TGTGCCATCAATGACAGGGCTGACGGGGAGCTGTTTTTT. Translation: CAINDRADGELFF.

V is TRBV7-2 and J is TRBJ2-3, with TRBD1 identical over 12 bases. The germline V gene encodes CDR1 SGHTA and CDR2 FQGNSA. The CDR3 is made up of 18 amino acids. Trimming took 5 bases from V and 6 from J; bases not matched to a gene: 15. CDR3 loop: CASSRPARGTGGVDTQYF. For the CDR3, the DNA is TGTGCCAGCAGCCGTCCGGCTCGGGGGACAGGGGGCGTTGATACGCAGTATTTT.

V is TRBV29-1 and J is TRBJ1-4; 8 nucleotides agree with TRBD1. The CDR3 consists of 15 residues. The V segment lost 3 bases and the J segment 9 bases; nucleotides outside the gene matches: 12. Germline CDR1 is SQVTM and CDR2 is ANQGSEA. CDR3 sequence reads: CSVEVGGTGPQKLFF. CDR3 nucleotide sequence: TGCAGCGTTGAGGTGGGGGGGACAGGACCCCAAAAACTGTTTTTT. Based on the CDR3 plus reference TRBV29-1 and TRBJ1-4, the full variable domain is SAVISQKPSRDICQRGTSLTIQCQVDSQVTMMFWYRQQPGQSLTLIATANQGSEATYESGFVIDKFPISRPNLTFSTLTVSNMSPEDSSIYLCSVEVGGTGPQKLFFGSGTQLSVL.

The DNA of the CDR3 is TGCAGTGCTGTACTAGCGCGGGACCGCACAGATACGCAGTATTTT. Amino acid sequence: CSAVLARDRTDTQYF. V usage is TRBV20-1 and J usage is TRBJ2-3; 7 bases are a match to TRBD2. CDR1 and CDR2 (germline): DFQATT, SNEGSKA (reference sequence). The junction had 9 bases not matched to a gene; V was cut back by 5 bases and J by 1 base. This CDR3 is 15 amino acids long.

The J gene is TRBJ1-2, the V gene TRBV28; a possible D gene is TRBD1 (6 bases). Germline CDR1 is MDHEN and CDR2 is SYDVKM. The CDR3 runs 15 residues. V lost 7 bases and J lost 4, with 19 bases in between. The DNA of the CDR3 is TGTGCCAGCAAACAACACGGGACAACCGCCTATGGCTACACCTTC. It encodes CASKQHGTTAYGYTF.

This clonotype was seen a few times. V gene TRBV3-1 combines with J gene TRBJ1-1, with 10 bases matching TRBD1. The CDR3 runs to 15 residues. Germline lookup yields CDR1 LGHDT and CDR2 YNNKEL (reference sequence). V lost 0 bases, J lost 10 bases, and 8 bases stayed unmatched. CDR3 loop: CASSQETGGVRRAFF. CDR3 DNA: TGTGCCAGCAGCCAAGAGACAGGGGGCGTAAGAAGAGCTTTCTTT.

This clonotype was detected only a few times. The CDR3 DNA is TGTGCCAGCAGTGGGGACAGGGCGGGAGAGCAGTACTTC. Amino acid sequence: CASSGDRAGEQYF. The chain recombines TRBV25-1 with TRBJ2-7; 9 bases are shared with TRBD1. V lost 4 bases to trimming and J lost 7 bases; unmatched junction nucleotides: 5. This CDR3 has 13 amino acids. Germline assignment: CDR1 MGHDK and CDR2 SYGVNS.

The chain combines TRBV20-1 with TRBJ2-5; 7 nucleotides align to TRBD2. The germline CDR1 and CDR2 sequences are DFQATT and SNEGSKA (reference sequence). V was clipped by 0 bases and J by 5 bases; unmatched bases: 9. The CDR3 is 15 amino acids. CDR3 in amino acids: CSARDITSAGETQYF. The CDR3 bases are TGCAGTGCTAGAGATATCACTAGCGCCGGGGAGACCCAGTACTTC.

This clonotype appeared a few times. The germline gene is not matched at one end of the junction; a read error may be the cause. The gene calls are TRBV7-7 and TRBJ2-5; weak D call: TRBD1 (6 bases). With the DNA end fitting TRBJ2-1 better, the J assignment may be wrong. Looked up from germline, CDR1 is SSHAT and CDR2 is FNYEAQ (reference sequence). There are 20 residues in the CDR3. CDR3 sequence (DNA): TGTGCTAGCAGCTTAAACAGGGCAGTCCCGATTCAAAGCTCCTACAATGAGCAGTTCTTC. The encoded protein is CASSLNRAVPIQSSYNEQFF.

The chain combines TRBV9 with TRBJ2-1; TRBD2 is a possible D gene (6 bases). The DNA end lines up better with TRBJ2-7; the J call may be wrong. CDR3 length equals 16 residues. CDR1 is SGDLS, CDR2 YYNGEE, per germline. For the CDR3, the DNA is TGTGCCAGCAGCCCCGGGGACTTACCCAGATCTGACGAGCAGTACTTC. Its protein product is CASSPGDLPRSDEQYF.

This clonotype was recorded a few times. The CDR3 DNA is TGTGCCAGCAGTGAAGCGCTTAGGGCGAAATCCGATACGCAGTATTTT. Translation: CASSEALRAKSDTQYF. This sequence joins TRBV2 and TRBJ2-3; D ambiguous. Germline lookup yields CDR1 SNHLY and CDR2 FYNNEI. There are 16 residues in the CDR3. V lost 0 bases to trimming and J lost 6 bases, with 16 bases between them. Complete variable domain (other parts from reference TRBV2 and TRBJ2-3): EPEVTQTPSHQVTQMGQEVILRCVPISNHLYFYWYRQILGQKVEFLVSFYNNEISEKSEIFDDQFSVERPDGSNFTLKIRSTKLEDSAMYFCASSEALRAKSDTQYFGPGTRLTVL.

In its sample, this clonotype was seen a few times. This chain joins TRBV5-5 and TRBJ2-1, with 11 bases identical to TRBD2. The J segment lost 6 bases and the V segment lost 1 base, leaving 3 bases of the junction unmatched. There are 15 residues in the CDR3. Germline V gene lookup returns CDR1 SGHKS and CDR2 YYEKEE (reference sequence). The CDR3 sequence: CASSLLAGGFNEQFF. For the CDR3, the DNA is TGTGCCAGCAGCTTGCTAGCGGGGGGATTCAATGAGCAGTTCTTC.

The V call is TRBV29-1, the J call TRBJ2-3; 7 bases fit TRBD1. V dropped 7 bases and J dropped 5; count of bases not matched to a gene: 3. Germline V gives CDR1 SQVTM, CDR2 ANQGSEA. This CDR3 has 11 amino acids. For the CDR3, the DNA is TGCAGCGGCTGGACAGGAGATACGCAGTATTTT. This sequence encodes CSGWTGDTQYF.

In this sample, this clonotype turned up a few times. The chain recombines TRBV29-1 with TRBJ2-5; no clear D. V shed 5 bases and J shed 5 bases, with 15 bases lying between them. Germline values: CDR1 SQVTM, CDR2 ANQGSEA. CDR3 length: 13 amino acids. The CDR3 coding sequence is TGCAGCGTTCGCACTATGAGACGGGAGACCCAGTACTTC. This encodes CSVRTMRRETQYF. The full variable domain, with the rest looked up from reference TRBV29-1 and TRBJ2-5, is SAVISQKPSRDICQRGTSLTIQCQVDSQVTMMFWYRQQPGQSLTLIATANQGSEATYESGFVIDKFPISRPNLTFSTLTVSNMSPEDSSIYLCSVRTMRRETQYFGPGTRLLVL.

This clonotype appeared a few times. V and J are TRBV5-1 and TRBJ2-4; 10 positions agree with TRBD1. The CDR3 is made up of 14 amino acids. J lost 8 bases, V lost 4 bases, and 6 bases had no gene match. Germline CDR1 is SGHRS and CDR2 is YFSETQ. As DNA, the CDR3 is TGCGCCAGCAGCGGGGGACAGGGGTCGGACATTCAGTACTTC. Translating gives CASSGGQGSDIQYF.

This clonotype was seen more than once but under ten times. The DNA of the CDR3 is TGCGCCAGCAGGCCCGGGACAGGTGGGATCTACGAGCAGTACTTC. This gives the protein CASRPGTGGIYEQYF. The chain is built from TRBV4-1 and TRBJ2-7, with TRBD1 matching over 8 bases. V dropped 6 bases and J dropped 3; count of bases not matched to a gene: 10. The CDR3 extends over 15 amino acids. In germline, CDR1 is MGHRA, CDR2 YSYEKL.

The chain carries TRBV5-6 and TRBJ2-1, with 9 bases identical to TRBD1. The V gene end was trimmed by 3 bases and the J gene end by 4 bases; junction bases not matched to a gene: 5. Germline V gene lookup returns CDR1 SGHDT and CDR2 YYEEEE. The CDR3 is 15 amino acids. The CDR3 here is CASSSGTGRYNEQFF. The CDR3 DNA reads TGTGCCAGCAGCTCCGGGACAGGGAGGTACAATGAGCAGTTCTTC. Based on the CDR3 plus reference TRBV5-6 and TRBJ2-1, the full variable domain is DAGVTQSPTHLIKTRGQQVTLRCSPKSGHDTVSWYQQALGQGPQFIFQYYEEEERQRGNFPDRFSGHQFPNYSSELNVNALLLGDSALYLCASSSGTGRYNEQFFGPGTRLTVL.